This passage covers 13 T cell receptor beta chains from one sample sequenced in a study of shared clonotypes between healthy human individuals. Naive CD8 isolation took CD45RO-negative cells positively selected for CCR7 and excluded terminally differentiated effector memory CD45RA+ cells. This table comes from immunoSEQ multiplex PCR, and its TCRdb copy is limited to in-frame clones, with some not included. The table shows 700,000 to 950,000 clones, with about 96% occurring only once. Sequencing was carried out using naive CD8+ T cells sorted from blood. These receptors were taken from a man in his thirties or forties in good health.

The CDR3 region is CASSLYRGARNTEAFF. Written as DNA, the CDR3 is TGTGCCAGCAGTTTATACAGGGGGGCGAGGAACACTGAAGCTTTCTTT. V usage is TRBV28 and J usage is TRBJ1-1, with 8 bases aligning to TRBD1. Germline CDR1 MDHEN, CDR2 SYDVKM. V lost 1 base to trimming and J lost 1 base; unmatched junction nucleotides: 5. The CDR3 is 16 amino acids.

This clone came up once. The chain employs TRBV5-4 and TRBJ1-1; no firm D call. V was trimmed by 9 bases and J by 0 bases, leaving 21 bases between them. This CDR3 is built from 16 residues. Germline V gene sequence: CDR1 SGHNT, CDR2 YYREEE (reference sequence). CDR3 nucleotide sequence: TGTGCCACCAAAGGCAATATGCAAGAAATGAACACTGAAGCTTTCTTT. As protein: CATKGNMQEMNTEAFF.

The chain has TRBV27 and TRBJ1-5; no clear D. The CDR3 runs to 15 residues. Germline V gene data show CDR1 as MNHEY and CDR2 as SMNVEV (reference sequence). The V end lost 0 bases, the J end lost 0 bases, and 6 bases lay between the germline ends. The CDR3: CASSLSPHSNQPQHF. The CDR3 DNA reads as TGTGCCAGCAGTTTATCCCCCCATAGCAATCAGCCCCAGCATTTT.

The chain couples TRBV9 to TRBJ1-2, with D tentatively TRBD1 (6 bases). In germline, CDR1 is SGDLS, CDR2 YYNGEE. This CDR3 is built from 17 residues. V was cut by 0 bases and J by 4 bases, with 19 bases left in between. CDR3 sequence (DNA): TGTGCCAGCAGCGTAGGGGACCGACAGGACATGATCTATGGCTACACCTTC. This encodes CASSVGDRQDMIYGYTF.

This sequence joins TRBV6-5 and TRBJ2-7; no definite D call. The V and J ends lost 8 bases and 5 bases respectively, with 10 bases between them. The CDR3 is made up of 11 amino acids. Per germline, CDR1 MNHEY and CDR2 SVGAGI. The CDR3 coding sequence is TGTGCCAGCGCAGAGTCTCACGAGCAGTACTTC. Translation: CASAESHEQYF.

The rearrangement joins TRBV7-6 to TRBJ2-7, with 11 bases lining up with TRBD1. Trimming took 8 bases from V and 3 from J; bases not matched to a gene: 6. Germline CDR1 is SGHVS and CDR2 is FNYEAQ. This CDR3 region has 14 residues. The CDR3 spells CASEAGTGGYEQYF. The DNA for the CDR3 is TGTGCCAGCGAGGCCGGGACAGGGGGCTACGAGCAGTACTTC. The entire variable domain, with the rest obtained from reference TRBV7-6 and TRBJ2-7, is as follows: GAGVSQSPRYKVTKRGQDVALRCDPISGHVSLYWYRQALGQGPEFLTYFNYEAQQDKSGLPNDRFSAERPEGSISTLTIQRTEQRDSAMYRCASEAGTGGYEQYFGPGTRLTVT.

The chain employs TRBV5-5 and TRBJ1-1; the match to TRBD1 covers 7 bases. Germline CDR1 SGHKS, CDR2 YYEKEE (reference sequence). This CDR3 region has 15 residues. V shed 2 bases, J shed 6 bases, and the junction held 10 bases outside the gene matches. The CDR3 nucleotides read TGTGCCAGCAGCTTCGAAGCGACAGGGTTCCCTGAAGCTTTCTTT. This gives the protein CASSFEATGFPEAFF.

The gene calls are TRBV10-3 and TRBJ2-5; a weak D match, TRBD2 (5 bases). CDR3 length equals 17 residues. With 0 bases removed from V and 5 bases from J, the gap between germline ends came to 19 bases. Germline values: CDR1 ENHRY, CDR2 SYGVKD. The CDR3 bases are TGTGCCATCAGTGAGTCGACTATCGGCGAAGTAGCGGAGACCCAGTACTTC. Its translation: CAISESTIGEVAETQYF.

This clone was picked up one time. The chain has TRBV7-9 and TRBJ1-1; TRBD1 agrees at 7 bases. This CDR3 has 15 residues. The ends lost 5 bases at V and 8 bases at J; junction bases unmatched: 14. Germline V gives CDR1 SEHNR, CDR2 FQNEAQ (reference sequence). The CDR3 DNA reads as TGTGCCAGCAGCCCCGACAGGGACGGCCTAAGGGAAGCTTTCTTT. It yields the protein CASSPDRDGLREAFF.

Only a few counts were recorded for this clone. The rearrangement links TRBV4-1 to TRBJ1-1, with TRBD1 as a possible D gene (5 bases). Germline V gene lookup returns CDR1 MGHRA and CDR2 YSYEKL. V was shortened by 2 bases and J by 6 bases, with 13 bases between the two germline ends. The CDR3 runs 14 residues. CDR3 DNA: TGCGCCAGCAGCCAACCATCAGGGACCGCTGAAGCTTTCTTT. Protein: CASSQPSGTAEAFF.

The V gene is TRBV5-4, the J gene TRBJ1-1; D remains ambiguous. This CDR3 has 11 residues. V was clipped by 5 bases and J by 0 bases, with 2 bases between them. CDR1 is SGHNT, CDR2 YYREEE, per germline (reference sequence). The CDR3 sequence: CASRLNTEAFF. CDR3 nucleotide sequence: TGTGCCAGCAGGTTGAACACTGAAGCTTTCTTT.

The V call is TRBV6-1, the J call TRBJ2-7; no definite D call. CDR1 is MNHNS, CDR2 SASEGT, per germline. V was pared by 3 bases and J by 0 bases, with 12 bases between. The CDR3 length is 15 residues. The CDR3 loop is CASSDYLISSYEQYF. DNA for the CDR3: TGTGCCAGCAGTGACTACCTGATTAGCTCCTACGAGCAGTACTTC.

The V gene is TRBV7-9, the J gene TRBJ1-2, with unresolved D. CDR1 is SEHNR and CDR2 is FQNEAQ in the germline V gene (reference sequence). This CDR3 is built from 15 residues. Trimming stripped 8 bases from V and 5 bases from J, with 21 bases between. The CDR3 coding sequence is TGTGCCAGCCGCTCAAAGACTGATCCAGGTTATGGCTACACCTTC. Translated: CASRSKTDPGYGYTF.